These 15 T cell receptor beta chains originate from one sample sequenced in a study of blood T cell repertoires in COVID-19. Assay: immunoSEQ multiplex PCR; the TCRdb copy retains only in-frame clones and omits some. This table holds tens of thousands of clones, 75% to 90% found once. The sample consisted of peripheral blood. Every receptor here comes from a man between 65 and 85 years old with active or convalescent COVID-19.

This rearrangement joins TRBV15 to TRBJ2-5; the D gene is possibly TRBD2 (6 bases). Germline values: CDR1 LNHNV, CDR2 YYDKDF (reference sequence). The CDR3 consists of 13 residues. With 1 base removed from V and 9 bases from J, the gap between germline ends came to 12 bases. The CDR3 protein is CATSRGTGAAQYF. The DNA for the CDR3 is TGTGCCACCAGCAGAGGGACGGGAGCGGCCCAGTACTTC.

The chain employs TRBV7-2 and TRBJ2-7, with D possibly being TRBD1 (5 bases). V lost 0 bases and J lost 0, with 15 bases in between. The CDR3 spans 17 residues. Germline CDR1 SGHTA, CDR2 FQGNSA. The CDR3 region is CASSLALHRRPSYEQYF. The CDR3 DNA reads as TGTGCCAGCAGCTTAGCGCTGCACAGGAGACCCTCCTACGAGCAGTACTTC. The full variable domain, with the rest looked up from reference TRBV7-2 and TRBJ2-7, is GAGVSQSPSNKVTEKGKDVELRCDPISGHTALYWYRQSLGQGLEFLIYFQGNSAPDKSGLPSDRFSAERTGGSVSTLTIQRTQQEDSAVYLCASSLALHRRPSYEQYFGPGTRLTVT.

The count of this clone is one. The chain uses TRBV11-2 and TRBJ2-3; TRBD1 matches at 9 bases. CDR3 length: 14 residues. Germline CDR1 and CDR2: SGHAT and FQNNGV. With V trimmed by 5 bases and J by 5 bases, 5 bases remained unmatched. In nucleotides, the CDR3 is TGTGCCAGCAGCACCACGACAGGGGGAGATACGCAGTATTTT. It translates to CASSTTTGGDTQYF. Supplemented by reference TRBV11-2 and TRBJ2-3, the full variable domain reads EAGVAQSPRYKIIEKRQSVAFWCNPISGHATLYWYQQILGQGPKLLIQFQNNGVVDDSQLPKDRFSAERLKGVDSTLKIQPAKLEDSAVYLCASSTTTGGDTQYFGPGTRLTVL.

This sequence joins TRBV5-1 and TRBJ2-5, with TRBD1 matching 8 bases. With V trimmed by 5 bases and J by 1 base, 4 bases remained unmatched. The CDR3 consists of 14 residues. CDR1 and CDR2 (germline): SGHRS, YFSETQ. The CDR3 DNA reads as TGCGCCAGCAGAACCGGACAGGGCCAAGAGACCCAGTACTTC. Translation gives CASRTGQGQETQYF.

The chain uses TRBV5-1 and TRBJ2-5; D gene uncertain. V was trimmed by 6 bases and J by 4 bases, leaving 13 bases between them. This CDR3 spans 13 amino acids. The germline V gene has CDR1 SGHRS and CDR2 YFSETQ. The CDR3 sequence is CASTGPRGETQYF. DNA of the CDR3: TGCGCCAGCACGGGTCCTAGAGGAGAGACCCAGTACTTC.

V is TRBV6-5 and J is TRBJ2-5; 13 bases align to TRBD2. Germline values: CDR1 MNHEY, CDR2 SVGAGI. J was trimmed by 2 bases and V by 5 bases; bases with no gene match: 2. This CDR3 spans 15 amino acids. The CDR3 bases are TGTGCCAGCAGTAGGACTAGCGGGAGTCAAGAGACCCAGTACTTC. Its translation: CASSRTSGSQETQYF.

The V call is TRBV11-3, the J call TRBJ1-1; D gene ambiguous. CDR3 length: 13 amino acids. V lost 5 bases, J lost 1 base, and 8 bases lay in between. Germline V gene lookup returns CDR1 SGHNT and CDR2 YENEEA. The CDR3 sequence is CASSIEANTEAFF. The CDR3, as DNA: TGTGCCAGCAGCATCGAGGCGAACACTGAAGCTTTCTTT.

The chain uses TRBV25-1 and TRBJ1-1, with D unclear. Trimming cost V 2 bases and J 1 base, with 20 bases left between them. Germline lookup yields CDR1 MGHDK and CDR2 SYGVNS. This CDR3 contains 18 residues. The CDR3 nucleotides are TGTGCCAGCAGTGAAAAAGGGTTTGAGGGCGCTAGGAACACTGAAGCTTTCTTT. Amino acids: CASSEKGFEGARNTEAFF. The full variable domain, with the rest looked up from reference TRBV25-1 and TRBJ1-1, is EADIYQTPRYLVIGTGKKITLECSQTMGHDKMYWYQQDPGMELHLIHYSYGVNSTEKGDLSSESTVSRIRTEHFPLTLESARPSHTSQYLCASSEKGFEGARNTEAFFGQGTRLTVV.

V is TRBV7-2 and J is TRBJ1-5; unclear D gene. The V gene lost 3 bases and the J gene lost 0 bases, with 6 bases spanning the gap. CDR1 and CDR2 (germline): SGHTA, FQGNSA. The CDR3 extends over 14 amino acids. The CDR3 DNA reads TGTGCCAGCAGCTTCTATGATAGCAATCAGCCCCAGCATTTT. Translated, it gives CASSFYDSNQPQHF. The entire variable domain, with the rest obtained from reference TRBV7-2 and TRBJ1-5, is as follows: GAGVSQSPSNKVTEKGKDVELRCDPISGHTALYWYRQSLGQGLEFLIYFQGNSAPDKSGLPSDRFSAERTGGSVSTLTIQRTQQEDSAVYLCASSFYDSNQPQHFGDGTRLSIL.

The chain has TRBV28 and TRBJ2-1; maybe TRBD1 (6 bases). Germline values: CDR1 MDHEN, CDR2 SYDVKM. The CDR3 spans 12 residues. V was cut by 6 bases and J by 8 bases, with 11 bases left in between. The CDR3 protein is CASRQGGDEQFF. In nucleotides, the CDR3 is TGTGCCAGCAGACAAGGGGGAGATGAGCAGTTCTTC.

The chain combines TRBV5-1 with TRBJ2-1, with 9 bases aligning to TRBD1. Germline CDR1 is SGHRS and CDR2 is YFSETQ. The CDR3 has 13 residues. J lost 7 bases, V lost 2 bases, and 1 base had no gene match. The CDR3 loop is CASSLGTGNEQFF. CDR3 nucleotide sequence: TGCGCCAGCAGCTTAGGGACAGGGAATGAGCAGTTCTTC.

The rearrangement joins TRBV10-3 to TRBJ2-7, with D tentatively TRBD1 (5 bases). CDR1 and CDR2 (germline): ENHRY, SYGVKD. V lost 6 bases and J lost 3, with 9 bases in between. The CDR3 runs 12 residues. CDR3 region: CAISYQGYEQYF. CDR3 bases: TGTGCCATCAGCTATCAGGGCTACGAGCAGTACTTC.

The V and J genes are TRBV7-8 and TRBJ2-7, with TRBD2 identical over 12 bases. V gave up 2 bases and J gave up 5 bases; unmatched junction bases: 16. The CDR3 extends over 19 amino acids. CDR1 and CDR2 (germline): SGHVS, FQNEAQ. The CDR3, as DNA: TGTGCCAGCAGCTTAAGACCGGGACTAGCGGGCCAGGGAGGAGACGAGCAGTACTTC. Translating gives CASSLRPGLAGQGGDEQYF.

This clone showed up just once. The J gene is TRBJ1-1, the V gene TRBV6-5; D call uncertain. The V gene's germline CDR1 is MNHEY and CDR2 SVGAGI. The CDR3 is made up of 13 amino acids. Trimming removed 2 bases from V and 7 bases from J, with 11 bases in between. The CDR3 here is CASSYLDGGEAFF. The CDR3 DNA is TGTGCCAGCAGTTACCTAGACGGCGGTGAAGCTTTCTTT.

V gene TRBV19 combines with J gene TRBJ2-5; possible D gene TRBD2, 6 bases. Trimming took 3 bases from V and 1 from J, leaving 6 bases between them. Germline CDR1 LNHDA, CDR2 SQIVND (reference sequence). CDR3 length equals 13 residues. For the CDR3, the DNA is TGTGCCAGTAGTATGGGACTCCAAGAGACCCAGTACTTC. This sequence encodes CASSMGLQETQYF.